This T cell receptor (beta chain) comes out of a study of STAT5B mutations in CD4+ large granular lymphocyte leukemia. Measured with immunoSEQ multiplex PCR; TCRdb has only the in-frame clones, and not every one. The sample gives about 33,000 clones, 80% to 90% of which show up once; about 4.6% is in the top ten. The V and J ends lost 0 bases and 0 bases respectively, with 9 bases between them. Germline V gene data show CDR1 as LNHDA and CDR2 as SQIVND (reference sequence). The CDR3 sequence is 17 residues long. The source of this sequence is a human donor in good health. The sample consisted of CD4+ T cells from blood buffy coats. The genes are TRBV19 and TRBJ2-6; no reliable D call. CDR3: CASSIEGTPSGANVLTF. As DNA, the CDR3 is TGTGCCAGTAGTATAGAGGGAACCCCCTCTGGGGCCAACGTCCTGACTTTC.